These T cell receptor beta chains were read from a single sample in a study of blood T cell repertoires in COVID-19. Sequenced by immunoSEQ multiplex PCR; TCRdb stores in-frame clones only, minus some. In the table there are roughly 300,000 clones, 85% of which are singletons. The sequenced sample was PBMCs or T cells enriched from blood (not recorded which). The source of these receptors is a woman between 50 and 59 years old who had recovered from COVID-19. CDR3s include the opening cysteine and the closing phenylalanine or tryptophan. Each record gives: CDR3 length, V gene, clone size, D gene, J gene, CDR3 protein, CDR3 DNA. D genes are given only for firm matches. Clone size is stated in some rows and not others, as once, few, many or a class when expanded.

cdr3_length: 16
v_call: TRBV15
clone_size: .
d_call: TRBD2
j_call: TRBJ2-1
cdr3_aa: CATSRGGPGLASEQFF
cdr3_nt: TGTGCCACCAGCAGAGGAGGGCCGGGACTAGCGAGTGAGCAGTTCTTC

cdr3_length: 17
v_call: TRBV6-1
clone_size: .
d_call: TRBD1
j_call: TRBJ1-2
cdr3_aa: CASSEAGTGSLNYGYTF
cdr3_nt: TGTGCCAGCAGTGAAGCTGGGACAGGGTCCCTTAACTATGGCTACACCTTC

cdr3_length: 17
v_call: TRBV9
clone_size: .
d_call: TRBD1
j_call: TRBJ2-3
cdr3_aa: CASTDLKGQIDTDTQYF
cdr3_nt: TGTGCCAGCACCGACCTTAAGGGACAGATAGACACAGATACGCAGTATTTT

cdr3_length: 14
v_call: TRBV4-1
clone_size: .
d_call: .
j_call: TRBJ1-6
cdr3_aa: CASSQEAFNSPLHF
cdr3_nt: TGCGCCAGCAGCCAAGAAGCGTTTAATTCACCCCTCCACTTT

cdr3_length: 14
v_call: TRBV10-2
clone_size: .
d_call: .
j_call: TRBJ1-6
cdr3_aa: CASSPGNYNSPLHF
cdr3_nt: TGCGCCAGCAGTCCCGGGAATTATAATTCACCCCTCCACTTT

cdr3_length: 20
v_call: TRBV9
clone_size: .
d_call: .
j_call: TRBJ1-5
cdr3_aa: CASRVPGGAPRGYSNQPQHF
cdr3_nt: TGTGCCAGCAGAGTTCCCGGGGGGGCGCCGAGGGGATATAGCAATCAGCCCCAGCATTTT

cdr3_length: 13
v_call: TRBV19
clone_size: .
d_call: TRBD1
j_call: TRBJ1-2
cdr3_aa: CASAGTGGDCYTF
cdr3_nt: TGTGCCAGTGCCGGGACAGGGGGCGACTGCTACACCTTC

cdr3_length: 10
v_call: TRBV15
clone_size: .
d_call: .
j_call: TRBJ2-1
cdr3_aa: CGTGDNEQFF
cdr3_nt: TGTGGTACGGGGGACAATGAGCAGTTCTTC

cdr3_length: 14
v_call: TRBV3-1/TRBV3-2
clone_size: .
d_call: .
j_call: TRBJ1-1
cdr3_aa: CASSQGRGDTEAFF
cdr3_nt: TGTGCCAGCAGCCAAGGTCGCGGGGACACTGAAGCTTTCTTT

cdr3_length: 13
v_call: TRBV5-4
clone_size: .
d_call: .
j_call: TRBJ1-1
cdr3_aa: CASSKDTNTEAFF
cdr3_nt: TGTGCCAGCAGCAAGGACACTAACACTGAAGCTTTCTTT

cdr3_length: 16
v_call: TRBV27
clone_size: .
d_call: TRBD2
j_call: TRBJ2-2
cdr3_aa: CASKMIAGVNTGELFF
cdr3_nt: TGTGCCAGCAAGATGATAGCGGGGGTGAACACCGGGGAGCTGTTTTTT

cdr3_length: 15
v_call: TRBV7-8
clone_size: .
d_call: TRBD2
j_call: TRBJ2-1
cdr3_aa: CASSSRERGVGEQFF
cdr3_nt: TGTGCCAGCAGCTCCCGGGAGCGGGGGGTCGGAGAGCAGTTCTTC

cdr3_length: 13
v_call: TRBV6-5
clone_size: .
d_call: TRBD1
j_call: TRBJ1-2
cdr3_aa: CASSNGTAYGYTF
cdr3_nt: TGTGCCAGCAGCAACGGGACAGCCTATGGCTACACCTTC

cdr3_length: 12
v_call: TRBV6-1
clone_size: .
d_call: TRBD1
j_call: TRBJ1-1
cdr3_aa: CASSDRGTEAFF
cdr3_nt: TGTGCCAGCAGTGACAGGGGGACTGAAGCTTTCTTT

cdr3_length: 15
v_call: TRBV7-9
clone_size: once
d_call: .
j_call: TRBJ1-4
cdr3_aa: CASSSGPSTNEKLFF
cdr3_nt: TGTGCCAGCAGCTCTGGCCCTTCAACTAATGAAAAACTGTTTTTT

cdr3_length: 13
v_call: TRBV30
clone_size: once
d_call: .
j_call: TRBJ2-7
cdr3_aa: CAWGYGTPQSQYF
cdr3_nt: TGTGCCTGGGGGTATGGGACACCCCAGTCGCAGTACTTC

cdr3_length: 16
v_call: TRBV7-2
clone_size: .
d_call: TRBD2
j_call: TRBJ2-1
cdr3_aa: CASSPKTSGRSGEQFF
cdr3_nt: TGTGCCAGCAGCCCAAAGACTAGCGGGAGGAGTGGTGAGCAGTTCTTC

cdr3_length: 15
v_call: TRBV20-1
clone_size: .
d_call: TRBD1
j_call: TRBJ2-5
cdr3_aa: CSASKQGALGETQYF
cdr3_nt: TGCAGTGCTAGTAAGCAGGGGGCGTTGGGAGAGACCCAGTACTTC

cdr3_length: 14
v_call: TRBV28
clone_size: .
d_call: .
j_call: TRBJ1-4
cdr3_aa: CASRGTGTLKKLFF
cdr3_nt: TGTGCCAGCAGAGGGACCGGGACATTGAAAAAACTGTTTTTT

cdr3_length: 19
v_call: TRBV4-1
clone_size: .
d_call: TRBD2
j_call: TRBJ2-1
cdr3_aa: CASSQLGLAGVVSYNEQFF
cdr3_nt: TGCGCCAGCAGCCAATTGGGACTAGCGGGGGTAGTGTCCTACAATGAGCAGTTCTTC

cdr3_length: 14
v_call: TRBV2
clone_size: .
d_call: TRBD1
j_call: TRBJ2-2
cdr3_aa: CASNLDRVTGELFF
cdr3_nt: TGTGCCAGCAATTTAGACAGGGTGACCGGGGAGCTGTTTTTT

cdr3_length: 13
v_call: TRBV12-3/TRBV12-4
clone_size: .
d_call: TRBD1
j_call: TRBJ1-2
cdr3_aa: CASSLGTGRDYTF
cdr3_nt: TGTGCCAGCAGTTTAGGGACAGGGAGAGACTACACCTTC

cdr3_length: 15
v_call: TRBV30
clone_size: .
d_call: TRBD2
j_call: TRBJ2-1
cdr3_aa: CAWSFGGGSYNEQFF
cdr3_nt: TGTGCCTGGAGTTTTGGCGGGGGCTCCTACAATGAGCAGTTCTTC